This is a list of T cell receptor beta chains from one sample in a study of cytomegalovirus exposure and HLA in healthy donors. Profiled with immunoSEQ multiplex PCR; TCRdb holds only in-frame clones, not every one. The sample records some 150,000 clones, around 83% being singletons. Material: PBMCs. Receptors were obtained from a woman younger than 35 in good health and CMV-seronegative. The CDR3 runs from the conserved cysteine through the conserved F or W. Fields, in order: clone size, D gene, J gene, V gene, CDR3 protein, CDR3 DNA. A D gene is named only where the DNA matches it firmly. Size is stated for part of the rows, as once, few or many counts, or as a class when the clone is expanded.

abundance: -
d_gene: -
j_gene: TRBJ1-2
v_gene: TRBV16
CDR3aa: CASSATANYGYTF
CDR3nt: TGTGCCAGCAGCGCCACAGCTAACTATGGCTACACCTTC

abundance: -
d_gene: TRBD1
j_gene: TRBJ2-7
v_gene: TRBV7-8
CDR3aa: CASSSSKDRGTYEQYF
CDR3nt: TGTGCCAGCAGCTCCTCCAAGGACAGGGGGACCTACGAGCAGTACTTC

abundance: -
d_gene: TRBD1
j_gene: TRBJ2-1
v_gene: TRBV7-2
CDR3aa: CASSFGQGGYNEQFF
CDR3nt: TGTGCCAGCAGCTTCGGACAGGGGGGCTACAATGAGCAGTTCTTC

abundance: once
d_gene: -
j_gene: TRBJ2-7
v_gene: TRBV18
CDR3aa: CASSPSGYGYYEQYF
CDR3nt: TGTGCCAGCTCACCCTCGGGGTATGGCTACTACGAGCAGTACTTC

abundance: -
d_gene: TRBD1
j_gene: TRBJ2-6
v_gene: TRBV19
CDR3aa: CASRTRDSFSGANVLTF
CDR3nt: TGTGCCAGTAGAACGAGGGACAGTTTCTCTGGGGCCAACGTCCTGACTTTC

abundance: few
d_gene: TRBD1
j_gene: TRBJ2-3
v_gene: TRBV28
CDR3aa: CASSSHFGTVGTDTQYF
CDR3nt: TGTGCCAGCAGTTCGCACTTCGGGACAGTCGGCACAGATACGCAGTATTTT

abundance: -
d_gene: -
j_gene: TRBJ2-7
v_gene: TRBV2
CDR3aa: CASSAGLPTYEQYF
CDR3nt: TGTGCCAGCAGTGCGGGACTGCCAACCTACGAGCAGTACTTC

abundance: -
d_gene: TRBD2
j_gene: TRBJ2-5
v_gene: TRBV5-1
CDR3aa: CASSRGNSGRSGQETQYF
CDR3nt: TGCGCCAGCAGCAGGGGTAATAGCGGGAGGTCGGGCCAAGAGACCCAGTACTTC

abundance: -
d_gene: TRBD1
j_gene: TRBJ1-2
v_gene: TRBV29-1
CDR3aa: CSVGRTGQSYGYTF
CDR3nt: TGCAGCGTTGGACGGACAGGGCAGAGCTATGGCTACACCTTC

abundance: -
d_gene: -
j_gene: TRBJ1-2
v_gene: TRBV2
CDR3aa: CASRGAGLYGYTF
CDR3nt: TGTGCCAGCAGGGGGGCAGGACTTTATGGCTACACCTTC

abundance: few
d_gene: TRBD2
j_gene: TRBJ2-4
v_gene: TRBV9
CDR3aa: CASSTFGAGGPGNIQYF
CDR3nt: TGTGCCAGCAGCACATTCGGAGCGGGAGGGCCGGGAAACATTCAGTACTTC

abundance: -
d_gene: TRBD2
j_gene: TRBJ2-1
v_gene: TRBV9
CDR3aa: CASSALTSGSYNEQFF
CDR3nt: TGTGCCAGCAGCGCCCTCACTAGCGGATCCTACAATGAGCAGTTCTTC

abundance: -
d_gene: TRBD1
j_gene: TRBJ1-4
v_gene: TRBV6-1
CDR3aa: CASSERRAGQVF
CDR3nt: TGTGCCAGCAGTGAGCGAAGGGCCGGACAGGTATTT